The source of this T cell receptor (beta chain) is a study of control samples from healthy donors and cancer patients. CDR3 length equals 13 residues. With 5 bases removed from V and 9 bases from J, the gap between germline ends came to 17 bases. The germline V gene has CDR1 SGHTA and CDR2 FQGNSA. Clones were sequenced by immunoSEQ multiplex PCR, and TCRdb holds only the in-frame ones, with some missing. The sample gives tens of thousands of clones, 90% to 95% of which show up once; roughly 18% is in the top ten. The specimen was blood. The sequence was obtained from a man aged 45-60 years in good health. This chain joins TRBV7-2 and TRBJ2-7; perhaps TRBD2 as D (5 bases). CDR3 in amino acids: CASSPLLSRGQYF. The CDR3 bases are TGTGCCAGCAGCCCCCTTCTCTCACGGGGGCAGTACTTC.